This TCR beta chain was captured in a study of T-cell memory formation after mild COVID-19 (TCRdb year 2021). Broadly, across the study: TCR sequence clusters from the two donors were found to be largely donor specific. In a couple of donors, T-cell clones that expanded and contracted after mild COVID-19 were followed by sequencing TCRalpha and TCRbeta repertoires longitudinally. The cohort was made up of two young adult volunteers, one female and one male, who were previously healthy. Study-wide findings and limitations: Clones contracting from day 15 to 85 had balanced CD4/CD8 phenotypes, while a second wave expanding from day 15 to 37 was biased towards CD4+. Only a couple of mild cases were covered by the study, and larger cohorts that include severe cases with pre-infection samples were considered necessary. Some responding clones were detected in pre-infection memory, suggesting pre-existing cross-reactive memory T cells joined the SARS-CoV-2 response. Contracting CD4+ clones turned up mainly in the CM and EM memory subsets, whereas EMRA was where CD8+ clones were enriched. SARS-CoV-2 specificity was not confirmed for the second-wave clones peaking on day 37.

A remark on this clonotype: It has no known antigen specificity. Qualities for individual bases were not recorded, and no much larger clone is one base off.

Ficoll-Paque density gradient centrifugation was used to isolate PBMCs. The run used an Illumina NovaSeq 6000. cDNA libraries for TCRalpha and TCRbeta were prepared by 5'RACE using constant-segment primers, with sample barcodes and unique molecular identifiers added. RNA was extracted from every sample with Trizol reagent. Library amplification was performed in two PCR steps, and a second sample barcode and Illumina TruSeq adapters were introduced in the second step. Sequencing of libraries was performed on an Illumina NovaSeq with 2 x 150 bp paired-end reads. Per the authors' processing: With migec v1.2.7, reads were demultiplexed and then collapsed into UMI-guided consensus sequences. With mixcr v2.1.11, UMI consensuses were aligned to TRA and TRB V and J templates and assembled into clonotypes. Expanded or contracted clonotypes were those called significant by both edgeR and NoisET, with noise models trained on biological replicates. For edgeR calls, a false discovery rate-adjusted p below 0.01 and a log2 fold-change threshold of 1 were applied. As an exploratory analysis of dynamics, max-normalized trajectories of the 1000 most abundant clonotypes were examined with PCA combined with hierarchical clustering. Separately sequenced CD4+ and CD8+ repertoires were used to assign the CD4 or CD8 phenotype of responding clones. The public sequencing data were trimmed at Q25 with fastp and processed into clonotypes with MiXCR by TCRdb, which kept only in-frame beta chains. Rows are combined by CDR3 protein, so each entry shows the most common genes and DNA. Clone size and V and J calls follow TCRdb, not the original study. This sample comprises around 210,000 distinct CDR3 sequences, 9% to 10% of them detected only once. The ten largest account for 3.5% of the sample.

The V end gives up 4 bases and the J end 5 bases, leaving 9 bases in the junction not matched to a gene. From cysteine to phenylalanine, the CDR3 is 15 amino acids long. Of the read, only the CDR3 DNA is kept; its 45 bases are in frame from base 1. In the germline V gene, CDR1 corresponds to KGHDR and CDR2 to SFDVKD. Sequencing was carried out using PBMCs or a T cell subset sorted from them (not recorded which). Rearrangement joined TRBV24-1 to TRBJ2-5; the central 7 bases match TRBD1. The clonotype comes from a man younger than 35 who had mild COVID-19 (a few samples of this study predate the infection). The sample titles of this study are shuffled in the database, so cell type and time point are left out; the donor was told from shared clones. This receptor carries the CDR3 CATSELTGFGETQYF. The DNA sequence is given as TGTGCCACCAGTGAGCTGACAGGGTTCGGGGAGACCCAGTACTTC.